Shown below are 6 T cell receptor beta chains from a single sample sequenced in a study of blood T cell repertoires in COVID-19. Some clones are missing from TCRdb's copy, which holds only in-frame ones; the method was immunoSEQ multiplex PCR. Counted here are roughly 150,000 clones, roughly four fifths occurring once; the ten biggest clones make up roughly 13%. The specimen sequenced was peripheral blood. The receptor set was obtained from an older man who had recovered from COVID-19.

The rearrangement links TRBV24-1 to TRBJ1-2; D possibly corresponds to TRBD1 (5 bases). The CDR3 runs to 14 residues. CDR1 and CDR2 (germline): KGHDR, SFDVKD. Deletions cut 4 bases from V and 4 bases from J, with 12 bases between. The CDR3 here is CATSEAGMTYGYTF. CDR3 bases: TGTGCCACCAGTGAGGCAGGGATGACCTATGGCTACACCTTC.

This clone was counted a few times. The V call is TRBV27, the J call TRBJ2-4, with 16 bases matching TRBD2. J lost 0 bases, V lost 6 bases, and 14 bases had no gene match. Germline V lookup: CDR1 MNHEY, CDR2 SMNVEV (reference sequence). This CDR3 has 21 amino acids. The DNA for the CDR3 is TGTGCCAGCAGCCCGGGACTAGCGGGAGGGGCCCACTCCTTAGCCAAAAACATTCAGTACTTC. Protein sequence: CASSPGLAGGAHSLAKNIQYF.

V usage is TRBV5-1 and J usage is TRBJ1-1, with 8 nucleotides matching TRBD1. The CDR3 totals 14 residues. The germline V gene has CDR1 SGHRS and CDR2 YFSETQ. V shed 4 bases and J 1 base; nucleotides not matched to a gene: 3. The DNA of the CDR3 is TGCGCCAGCAGCAGACAGGGGCGGAACACTGAAGCTTTCTTT. This translates into CASSRQGRNTEAFF.

The V and J genes are TRBV6-2 or TRBV6-3 and TRBJ2-7; 7 bases are a match to TRBD1. Looked up from germline, CDR1 is MNHEY and CDR2 is SVGEGT. The CDR3 sequence is 13 residues long. The V segment lost 6 bases and the J segment 4 bases; nucleotides outside the gene matches: 6. CDR3 region: CASSEGGRYEQYF. CDR3 nucleotides: TGTGCCAGCAGCGAAGGGGGCCGGTACGAGCAGTACTTC.

The chain couples TRBV19 to TRBJ2-2; 14 nucleotides line up with TRBD2. Looked up from germline, CDR1 is LNHDA and CDR2 is SQIVND (reference sequence). This CDR3 is 16 amino acids long. Unmatched junction bases numbered 6, after V lost 6 bases and J lost 6 bases. As DNA, the CDR3 is TGTGCCAGTAGCCCGACTAGCGGGAGGGCCCCCGGGGAGCTGTTTTTT. Its translation: CASSPTSGRAPGELFF.

This chain links TRBV12-3 or TRBV12-4 with TRBJ2-1; 11 bases match TRBD2. V dropped 4 bases and J dropped 7; count of bases not matched to a gene: 0. The CDR3 loop spans 13 amino acids. In DNA form, the CDR3 reads TGTGCCAGCAGTTGGACTAGCGGGAATGAGCAGTTCTTC. This sequence encodes CASSWTSGNEQFF.